A single sample gave rise to the 27 T cell receptor beta chains below, sequenced in a study of T cell responses to AZD1222 COVID-19 vaccine. Sequencing was performed with immunoSEQ multiplex PCR; in TCRdb, only in-frame clones are kept and a portion is missing. The table shows under 200,000 clones, with about 91% occurring only once. The sample was peripheral blood, taken on day 0 of MenACWY control vaccination. Receptors originate from an adult in good health.

The chain recombines TRBV7-3 with TRBJ1-1; D possibly corresponds to TRBD1 (5 bases). V lost 2 bases to trimming and J lost 1 base, with 17 bases between them. Looked up from germline, CDR1 is SGHTA and CDR2 is FQGTGA. This CDR3 contains 17 residues. CDR3 sequence (DNA): TGTGCCAGCAGCTTAGATCCGCAGGGAAGGTCGAACACTGAAGCTTTCTTT. Translated: CASSLDPQGRSNTEAFF.

With respect to this clone: One junction end disagrees with the germline gene, perhaps due to a read error. The rearrangement uses TRBV7-2 and TRBJ1-1, with D maybe TRBD1 (6 bases). The germline V gene has CDR1 SGHTA and CDR2 FQGNSA. The CDR3 is 14 amino acids. The CDR3 protein is CASSLPRDNPSAIF. The CDR3 region has the DNA TGTGCCAGCAGCTTACCAAGGGACAATCCTTCAGCTATCTTT.

The CDR3 here is CASSPSHRGLSNQPQHF. CDR3 bases: TGTGCCAGCTCACCCAGCCACCGGGGGTTGAGCAATCAGCCCCAGCATTTT. The chain uses TRBV18 and TRBJ1-5; a possible D gene is TRBD1 (5 bases). Trimming stripped 3 bases from V and 1 base from J, with 16 bases between. CDR3 length: 17 amino acids. The germline V gene has CDR1 KGHSH and CDR2 LQKENI.

The CDR3: CSVAGTGNQPQHF. The CDR3 DNA follows: TGCAGCGTCGCCGGGACAGGAAATCAGCCCCAGCATTTT. J is TRBJ1-5 and V is TRBV29-1; 8 bases map to TRBD1. CDR3 size: 13 residues. Germline loops: CDR1 SQVTM, CDR2 ANQGSEA. With V trimmed by 6 bases and J by 4 bases, 5 bases remained unmatched.

The CDR3: CASSYGITGTGELFF. The DNA for the CDR3 is TGTGCCAGCAGTTACGGTATCACAGGTACCGGGGAGCTGTTTTTT. This sequence joins TRBV6-2 or TRBV6-3 and TRBJ2-2, with D tentatively TRBD1 (5 bases). Germline lookup yields CDR1 MNHEY and CDR2 SVGEGT. The CDR3 consists of 15 residues. V was trimmed by 2 bases and J by 5 bases, leaving 12 bases between them.

This clone has just a few counts. This sequence joins TRBV11-2 and TRBJ2-2, with 7 bases fitting TRBD2. V was pared by 8 bases and J by 4 bases, with 10 bases of the junction left unmatched. This CDR3 comprises 15 residues. Germline CDR1 reads SGHAT; CDR2 reads FQNNGV. Here the CDR3 reads CASEAGASVTGELFF. The CDR3 DNA reads as TGTGCCAGCGAGGCGGGAGCCTCCGTCACCGGGGAGCTGTTTTTT.

This rearrangement joins TRBV6-5 to TRBJ1-4; tentatively, D is TRBD1 (5 bases). The CDR3 has 13 residues. In germline, CDR1 is MNHEY, CDR2 SVGAGI. Trimming cost V 7 bases and J 7 bases, with 13 bases left between them. CDR3 bases: TGTGCCAGCATCAAAAGTAGGGGTGAAAAACTGTTTTTT. Encoded protein: CASIKSRGEKLFF.

This clone was found once. The CDR3 DNA is TGTGCCAGCAGTGATAGAGCGGGAGGGCCTTCAGATACGCAGTATTTT. This encodes CASSDRAGGPSDTQYF. The chain combines TRBV25-1 with TRBJ2-3; 10 bases fit TRBD2. With 3 bases clipped from V and 4 bases from J, the junction kept 7 bases outside the gene matches. CDR1 is MGHDK and CDR2 is SYGVNS in the germline V gene. CDR3 size: 16 residues.

V is TRBV5-6 and J is TRBJ1-6; D unclear. Trimming shortened V by 1 base and J by 9 bases, and 14 bases separated the two germline ends. Germline CDR1 SGHDT, CDR2 YYEEEE. This CDR3 has 15 residues. CDR3 amino acids: CASSLNTLRTSPLHF. The CDR3 DNA reads as TGTGCCAGCAGCTTGAATACCCTGCGGACTTCACCCCTCCACTTT.

The chain recombines TRBV6-5 with TRBJ1-3; D remains unclear. This CDR3 has 13 residues. The ends were cut back, 9 bases at V and 0 bases at J, with 9 bases in the middle. Germline-derived CDR1 and CDR2 are MNHEY and SVGAGI. The CDR3, as DNA: TGTGCCAGTCGGCGAGTCTCTGGAAACACCATATATTTT. This sequence encodes CASRRVSGNTIYF.

The CDR3 nucleotides are TGTGCCAGCAGTGAGAGGACAGGGCCCTACGAGCAGTACTTC. Translation: CASSERTGPYEQYF. The V call is TRBV2, the J call TRBJ2-7; TRBD1 aligns across 8 bases. Unmatched junction bases numbered 3, after V lost 3 bases and J lost 2 bases. This CDR3 is built from 14 residues. Germline V CDR1 and CDR2: SNHLY, FYNNEI.

The V gene is TRBV2, the J gene TRBJ2-1; 13 bases line up with TRBD2. Germline values: CDR1 SNHLY, CDR2 FYNNEI. This CDR3 has 17 amino acids. The ends lost 5 bases at V and 3 bases at J; junction bases unmatched: 7. As DNA, the CDR3 is TGTGCCAGCAGTTTCTCTGGACTAGCGGGAGTCTACAATGAGCAGTTCTTC. Protein: CASSFSGLAGVYNEQFF.

The chain links TRBV10-3 to TRBJ2-7; TRBD2 might be the D (5 bases). The CDR3 has 15 amino acids. The V and J ends lost 8 bases and 5 bases respectively, with 22 bases between them. CDR1 and CDR2 from the germline V gene are ENHRY and SYGVKD. The CDR3: CAISVYSETSNEQYF. As DNA, the CDR3 is TGTGCCATCTCTGTGTATAGCGAGACTTCTAACGAGCAGTACTTC.

The rearrangement links TRBV2 to TRBJ2-5, with D possibly being TRBD2 (5 bases). The CDR3 is made up of 14 amino acids. Trimming shortened V by 8 bases and J by 2 bases, and 15 bases separated the two germline ends. Germline V gene sequence: CDR1 SNHLY, CDR2 FYNNEI. Here the CDR3 DNA reads TGTGCCAGCGCGCGCCGGGAACAGCAAGAGACCCAGTACTTC. Its protein product is CASARREQQETQYF.

The chain employs TRBV19 and TRBJ1-2, with 8 bases lining up with TRBD1. There are 14 residues in the CDR3. V dropped 5 bases and J dropped 4; count of bases not matched to a gene: 6. Germline V gene sequence: CDR1 LNHDA, CDR2 SQIVND (reference sequence). The CDR3 DNA reads TGTGCCAGTAGTGCCAGACAGGGGATCTATGGCTACACCTTC. The encoded protein is CASSARQGIYGYTF.

The CDR3 DNA is TGTGCCAGCAGCGAATACAATGAGCAGTTCTTC. Protein product: CASSEYNEQFF. V gene TRBV7-8 combines with J gene TRBJ2-1; D not certain. V dropped 5 bases and J dropped 4 bases, with 3 bases sitting between them. This CDR3 has 11 amino acids. CDR1 and CDR2 (germline): SGHVS, FQNEAQ.

The rearrangement joins TRBV9 to TRBJ1-3; D unclear. Per germline, CDR1 SGDLS and CDR2 YYNGEE. This CDR3 comprises 15 residues. Trimming pared 2 bases from V and 1 base from J, leaving 10 bases between. The CDR3 bases are TGTGCCAGCAGCGTCCGGCAAAGATCTGGAAACACCATATATTTT. This sequence encodes CASSVRQRSGNTIYF.

The V call is TRBV28, the J call TRBJ2-7; D could derive from TRBD1 or TRBD2 (5 bases each). The CDR3 spans 16 residues. Trimming shortened V by 1 base and J by 2 bases, and 15 bases separated the two germline ends. Germline CDR1 is MDHEN and CDR2 is SYDVKM. The CDR3 reads CASSLLVRDGTYEQYF. The CDR3 nucleotides read TGTGCCAGCAGTTTATTAGTGAGGGACGGTACCTACGAGCAGTACTTC.

The chain uses TRBV28 and TRBJ2-1; D remains unclear. Deletions cut 2 bases from V and 0 bases from J, with 17 bases between. CDR1 and CDR2 (germline): MDHEN, SYDVKM. The CDR3 has 18 residues. In nucleotides, the CDR3 is TGTGCCAGCAGTTTACTCCTACTTCGGCAGAGCTCCTACAATGAGCAGTTCTTC. Encoded protein: CASSLLLLRQSSYNEQFF.

This rearrangement joins TRBV7-8 to TRBJ1-3; D not certain. This CDR3 contains 16 residues. V lost 5 bases to trimming and J lost 0 bases, with 14 bases between them. Per the germline V gene, CDR1 is SGHVS and CDR2 is FQNEAQ. The CDR3 sequence: CASSLAESFSGNTIYF. CDR3 coding DNA: TGTGCCAGCAGCCTGGCGGAGTCCTTCTCTGGAAACACCATATATTTT.

The chain combines TRBV18 with TRBJ1-6, with D unresolved. The germline CDR1 and CDR2 sequences are KGHSH and LQKENI. V lost 1 base and J lost 5, with 9 bases in between. The length of the CDR3 is 15 residues. The CDR3 sequence is CASSPRKADNSPLHF. CDR3 in DNA: TGTGCCAGCTCACCACGGAAGGCAGATAATTCACCCCTCCACTTT.

The chain combines TRBV19 with TRBJ2-7; weak D call: TRBD2 (7 bases). Germline V gene data show CDR1 as LNHDA and CDR2 as SQIVND (reference sequence). The CDR3 contains 14 residues. The germline V and J ends were trimmed by 8 bases and 3 bases, with 17 bases remaining between them. CDR3 amino acids: CASSGGRSRYEQYF. The CDR3 DNA is TGTGCCAGTTCGGGGGGCAGGTCTCGCTACGAGCAGTACTTC.

The chain links TRBV6-1 to TRBJ2-1, with no clear D. Germline V gene data show CDR1 as MNHNS and CDR2 as SASEGT. V lost 6 bases, J lost 10 bases, and 28 bases lay in between. This CDR3 is built from 17 residues. The CDR3 nucleotides are TGTGCCAGCAGAGAACTTTCTGACTCCCTCAAGGTGATCGAGCAGTTCTTC. It is translated as CASRELSDSLKVIEQFF.

The chain uses TRBV25-1 and TRBJ1-5; D possibly corresponds to TRBD1 (5 bases). V was cut by 2 bases and J by 5 bases, with 13 bases left in between. Germline CDR1 reads MGHDK; CDR2 reads SYGVNS. The CDR3 consists of 15 residues. The CDR3 here is CASSETRAADQPQHF. In nucleotides, the CDR3 is TGTGCCAGCAGTGAAACCAGGGCAGCCGATCAGCCCCAGCATTTT.

The chain couples TRBV2 to TRBJ2-1, with D hard to call. Germline V lookup: CDR1 SNHLY, CDR2 FYNNEI. Trimming removed 6 bases at V and 6 bases at J, with 9 bases between. This CDR3 spans 12 amino acids. The CDR3, as DNA: TGTGCCAGCAGCGTAAGAGCCAATGAGCAGTTCTTC. Translating gives CASSVRANEQFF.

The chain carries TRBV7-2 and TRBJ1-3; a weak D match, TRBD1 (6 bases). Germline V gives CDR1 SGHTA, CDR2 FQGNSA. CDR3 length: 17 residues. Trimming shortened V by 3 bases and J by 0 bases, and 15 bases separated the two germline ends. In nucleotides, the CDR3 is TGTGCCAGCAGCTTGGAGGCTGGGGGGCACTCTGGAAACACCATATATTTT. It codes for CASSLEAGGHSGNTIYF.

The CDR3 sequence is CASSFVQSDGYTF. As DNA, the CDR3 is TGTGCCAGCAGCTTCGTTCAGAGCGATGGCTACACCTTC. The genes are TRBV7-2 and TRBJ1-2; D gene uncertain. This CDR3 contains 13 residues. Deletions cut 3 bases from V and 6 bases from J, with 11 bases between. CDR1 and CDR2 from the germline V gene are SGHTA and FQGNSA.